This TCR beta chain is drawn from a study of shared clonotypes between healthy human individuals. Study-level information: For every donor, three CD4 naive, three CD4 memory, two CD8 naive and one CD8 memory plates were used. Notes on the study in general: Some naive CD4 clonotypes, 5% to 5.5%, turned up in common across four donors.

With respect to this clone: Its antigen remains unidentified.

Genomic DNA (from each subset) was split evenly across several immunoSEQ plates. The method was immunoSEQ multiplex PCR; TCRdb's version includes in-frame clones alone and lacks a portion of them. The sample includes 630,000 or so clones, roughly 98% of them seen just once. V was pared by 6 bases and J by 0 bases, with 21 bases between. CDR1 MNHEY and CDR2 SMNVEV come from the germline V gene (reference sequence). The CDR3 extends over 17 amino acids. The naive CD8 subset, CD45RO-negative cells positively selected for CCR7, excluded terminally differentiated effector memory CD45RA+ cells. Caucasian adults residing in Nashville, Tennessee made up all the donors.

Material: naive CD8+ T cells sorted from blood. This receptor was taken from a man aged 25-40 years in good health. This chain connects TRBV27 to TRBJ2-7; the D is unclear. CDR3 nucleotide sequence: TGTGCCAGCAGCCAAATGGGAACAGTCTACAACTCCTACGAGCAGTACTTC. The encoded protein is CASSQMGTVYNSYEQYF.